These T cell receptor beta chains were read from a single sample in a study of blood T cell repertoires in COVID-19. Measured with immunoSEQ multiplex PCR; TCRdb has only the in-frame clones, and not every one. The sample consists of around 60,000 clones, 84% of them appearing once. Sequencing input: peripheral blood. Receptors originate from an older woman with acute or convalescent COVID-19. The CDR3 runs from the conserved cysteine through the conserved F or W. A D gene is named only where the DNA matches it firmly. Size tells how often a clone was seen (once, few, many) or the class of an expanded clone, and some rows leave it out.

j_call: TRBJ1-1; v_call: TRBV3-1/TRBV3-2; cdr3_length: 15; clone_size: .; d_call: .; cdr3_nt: TGTGCCAGCAGCCCAGGCGCCTATTCGAACACTGAAGCTTTCTTT; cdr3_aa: CASSPGAYSNTEAFF
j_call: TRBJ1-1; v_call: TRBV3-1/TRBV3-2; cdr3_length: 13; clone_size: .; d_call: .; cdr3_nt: TGTGCCAGCAGCCGAGACATTTACACTGAAGCTTTCTTT; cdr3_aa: CASSRDIYTEAFF
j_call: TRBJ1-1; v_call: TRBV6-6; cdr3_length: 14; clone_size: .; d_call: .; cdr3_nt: TGTGCCAGCAGTCCCGGGACATGGAACACTGAAGCTTTCTTT; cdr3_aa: CASSPGTWNTEAFF
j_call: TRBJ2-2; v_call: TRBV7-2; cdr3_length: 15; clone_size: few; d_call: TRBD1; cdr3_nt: TGTGCCAGCAAGGGACAGGGGGGTGTTGCCGGGGAGCTGTTTTTT; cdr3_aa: CASKGQGGVAGELFF
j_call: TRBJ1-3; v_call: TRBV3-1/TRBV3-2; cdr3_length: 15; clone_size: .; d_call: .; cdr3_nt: TGTGCCAGCAGCCAGGGGGTACAGGGTGGAAACACCATATATTTT; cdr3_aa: CASSQGVQGGNTIYF
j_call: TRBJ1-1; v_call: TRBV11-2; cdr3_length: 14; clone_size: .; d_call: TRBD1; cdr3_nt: TGTGCCAGCAGCTTTAGGACAGGGAGCACTGAAGCTTTCTTT; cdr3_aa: CASSFRTGSTEAFF
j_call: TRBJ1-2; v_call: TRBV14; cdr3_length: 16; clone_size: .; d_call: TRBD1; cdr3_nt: TGTGCCAGCAGCCACCTGCCGGGACAGGGGGGGTATGGCTACACCTTC; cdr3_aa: CASSHLPGQGGYGYTF
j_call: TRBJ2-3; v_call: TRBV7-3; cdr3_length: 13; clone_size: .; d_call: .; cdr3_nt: TGTGCCAGCAGTCGAGCCATTCAAGATACGCAGTATTTT; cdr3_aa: CASSRAIQDTQYF
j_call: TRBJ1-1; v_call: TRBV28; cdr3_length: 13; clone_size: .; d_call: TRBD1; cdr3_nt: TGTGCCATACAGGGGCCCTTGAACACTGAAGCTTTCTTT; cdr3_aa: CAIQGPLNTEAFF
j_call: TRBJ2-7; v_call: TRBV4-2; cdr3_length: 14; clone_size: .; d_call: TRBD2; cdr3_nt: TGTGCCAGCAGCCAAGAAGGGACTATCTACGAGCAGTACTTC; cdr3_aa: CASSQEGTIYEQYF
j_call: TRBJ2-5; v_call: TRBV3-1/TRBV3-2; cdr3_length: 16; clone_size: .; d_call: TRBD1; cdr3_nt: TGTGCCAGCAGCCCCCGGGACAGGGGAGTGGGAGAGACCCAGTACTTC; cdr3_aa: CASSPRDRGVGETQYF
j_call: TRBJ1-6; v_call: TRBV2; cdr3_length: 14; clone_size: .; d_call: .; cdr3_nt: TGTGCCAGCAGTGAAGCGCGGGCTTCGTCACCCCTCCACTTT; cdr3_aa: CASSEARASSPLHF
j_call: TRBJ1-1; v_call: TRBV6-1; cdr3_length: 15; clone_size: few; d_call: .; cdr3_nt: TGTGCCAGCAGTTCCCCCGGAGGGGACAACACTGAAGCTTTCTTT; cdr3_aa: CASSSPGGDNTEAFF
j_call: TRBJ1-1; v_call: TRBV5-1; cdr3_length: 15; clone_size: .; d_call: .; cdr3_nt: TGCGCCAGCAGCTTGGGACGACTGCCGAACACTGAAGCTTTCTTT; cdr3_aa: CASSLGRLPNTEAFF
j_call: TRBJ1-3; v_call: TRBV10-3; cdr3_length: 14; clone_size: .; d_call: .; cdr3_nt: TGTGCCACGGATCCAGGATTCTCTGGAAACACCATATATTTT; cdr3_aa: CATDPGFSGNTIYF
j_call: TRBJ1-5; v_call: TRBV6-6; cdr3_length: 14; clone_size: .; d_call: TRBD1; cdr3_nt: TGTGCCAGCAGTTCAACAGGGGTGAGTCAGCCCCAGCATTTT; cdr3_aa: CASSSTGVSQPQHF
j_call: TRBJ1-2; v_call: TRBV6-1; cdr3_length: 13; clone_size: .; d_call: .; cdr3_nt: TGTGCCAGCAGTGAACGCAGAAACTATGGCTACACCTTC; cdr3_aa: CASSERRNYGYTF
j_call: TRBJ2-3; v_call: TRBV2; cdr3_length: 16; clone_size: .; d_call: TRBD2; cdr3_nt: TGTGCCAGCAGTGAGGGACTAGCGACACAGACAGATACGCAGTATTTT; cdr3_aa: CASSEGLATQTDTQYF
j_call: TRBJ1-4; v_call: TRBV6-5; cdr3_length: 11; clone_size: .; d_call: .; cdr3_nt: TGTGCCAGCGCCGGGGGGGGAAAACTGTTTTTT; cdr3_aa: CASAGGGKLFF
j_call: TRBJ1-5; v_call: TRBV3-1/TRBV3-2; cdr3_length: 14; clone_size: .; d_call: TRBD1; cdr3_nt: TGTGCCAGCAGCCCAGGGACAGGAGGTCAGCCCCAGCATTTT; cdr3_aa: CASSPGTGGQPQHF
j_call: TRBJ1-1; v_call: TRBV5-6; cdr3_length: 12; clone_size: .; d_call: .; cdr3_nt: TGTGCCAGCAGCTTGACCCCAGGACACGTTTTCTTT; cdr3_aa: CASSLTPGHVFF
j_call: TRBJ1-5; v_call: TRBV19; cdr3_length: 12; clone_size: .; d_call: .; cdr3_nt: TGTGCCAGTAGTATTCGGGAGCAGCCCCAGCATTTT; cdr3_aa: CASSIREQPQHF